Below, 25 T cell receptor beta chains from the same sample are listed, as sequenced in a study of cytotoxic CD8 clonotypes in ibrutinib-treated CLL. The protocol was immunoSEQ multiplex PCR, while the TCRdb copy is restricted to in-frame clones and leaves out a portion. The table lists fewer than 400,000 clones, 67% of them singletons. Sample: PBMCs, taken after 36 months of ibrutinib treatment. The receptor source for this set is a human donor with chronic lymphocytic leukemia.

This clone was seen more than once but under ten times. Other DNA sequences from this sample encode an identical CDR3 as well. The V and J genes are TRBV7-2 and TRBJ2-1; D is unclear. Germline V CDR1 and CDR2: SGHTA, FQGNSA. Trimming removed 3 bases at V and 9 bases at J, with 6 bases between. The CDR3 consists of 11 residues. The DNA of the CDR3 is TGTGCCAGCAGCTTTGGCGGTGAGCAGTTCTTC. Amino acid sequence: CASSFGGEQFF.

The chain is built from TRBV28 and TRBJ2-3, with 10 nucleotides matching TRBD2. The CDR3 is 17 residues long. V shed 5 bases, J shed 1 base, and the junction held 9 bases outside the gene matches. CDR1 and CDR2 (germline): MDHEN, SYDVKM. In DNA form, the CDR3 reads TGTGCCAGCAGTCTCTCCCGACTAGCGGGCCGCACAGATACGCAGTATTTT. This gives the protein CASSLSRLAGRTDTQYF.

The J gene is TRBJ2-5, the V gene TRBV7-9; D gene uncertain. CDR1 and CDR2 from the germline V gene are SEHNR and FQNEAQ (reference sequence). CDR3 length: 11 amino acids. V was pared by 3 bases and J by 5 bases, with 4 bases between. The CDR3 region has the DNA TGTGCCAGCAGCTTTGGGGAGACCCAGTACTTC. This codes for CASSFGETQYF.

This chain joins TRBV4-1 and TRBJ1-2, with D perhaps matching TRBD1 (5 bases). The V end was cut by 3 bases, the J end by 3 bases, with 8 bases between. The CDR3 runs 13 residues. Looked up from germline, CDR1 is MGHRA and CDR2 is YSYEKL. In DNA, the CDR3 is TGCGCCAGCAGCCACGGGGCGGACTATGGCTACACCTTC. This sequence encodes CASSHGADYGYTF.

The rearrangement joins TRBV4-2 to TRBJ2-7, with 11 bases matching TRBD2. CDR1 is LGHNA, CDR2 YNFKEQ, per germline. There are 15 residues in the CDR3. J lost 3 bases, V lost 4 bases, and 5 bases had no gene match. CDR3 sequence (DNA): TGTGCCAGCAGCCTACTAGCGGGAGCTCGCTACGAGCAGTACTTC. It yields the protein CASSLLAGARYEQYF.

V and J are TRBV18 and TRBJ1-2; D not certain. The CDR3 is 13 residues long. Germline values: CDR1 KGHSH, CDR2 LQKENI. Trimming removed 3 bases at V and 5 bases at J, with 10 bases between. The CDR3 protein is CASSPGSPYGYTF. CDR3 nucleotides: TGTGCCAGCTCACCCGGCAGCCCTTATGGCTACACCTTC.

The chain links TRBV7-2 to TRBJ2-7; 16 bases agree with TRBD2. V lost 2 bases and J lost 10; bases outside the gene matches: 5. The germline CDR1 and CDR2 sequences are SGHTA and FQGNSA. The CDR3 has 15 amino acids. CDR3 bases: TGTGCCAGCAGCTTAACGGGACTAGCGGGAGGGCAACAGTACTTC. This translates into CASSLTGLAGGQQYF.

The gene calls are TRBV2 and TRBJ1-1; possible D gene TRBD1, 5 bases. V lost 4 bases to trimming and J lost 4 bases, with 13 bases between them. This CDR3 region has 14 residues. Per germline, CDR1 SNHLY and CDR2 FYNNEI. Here the CDR3 DNA reads TGTGCCAGCAGTGTCGGGGGGAAGAGCACTGAAGCTTTCTTT. Amino acid sequence: CASSVGGKSTEAFF.

The rearrangement links TRBV20-1 to TRBJ2-1; tentative D call: TRBD1 (6 bases). This CDR3 is built from 11 residues. Between the trimmed V and J ends, which lost 6 bases and 9 bases, there was a span of 12 bases. Per the germline V gene, CDR1 is DFQATT and CDR2 is SNEGSKA (reference sequence). CDR3 bases: TGCAGTGCAAAACAGGGAACTGAGCAGTTCTTC. This sequence encodes CSAKQGTEQFF.

This clone has a handful of counts. V usage is TRBV9 and J usage is TRBJ2-3; D might be TRBD1 (5 bases). The germline V and J ends were trimmed by 0 bases and 5 bases, with 10 bases remaining between them. Germline V gene data show CDR1 as SGDLS and CDR2 as YYNGEE. The length of the CDR3 is 14 residues. Written as DNA, the CDR3 is TGTGCCAGCAGCGTAGCTGGGGCAGAAGATACGCAGTATTTT. Its protein product is CASSVAGAEDTQYF.

CDR3 sequence reads: CSVGRLAGNTEAFF. The CDR3 DNA reads as TGCAGCGTCGGACGGCTCGCGGGGAACACTGAAGCTTTCTTT. V gene TRBV29-1 combines with J gene TRBJ1-1; the D is unclear. This CDR3 spans 14 amino acids. Trimming took off 6 bases at V and 1 base at J, with 15 bases between the two ends. Per the germline V gene, CDR1 is SQVTM and CDR2 is ANQGSEA.

The chain combines TRBV6-5 with TRBJ2-5; 11 positions match TRBD2. Losses at the gene ends were 6 bases for V and 0 bases for J; bases not matched to a gene: 3. Germline values: CDR1 MNHEY, CDR2 SVGAGI. The CDR3 is 15 amino acids. The CDR3 bases are TGTGCCAGCAGAGCTAGCGGGGGGTACCAAGAGACCCAGTACTTC. Protein: CASRASGGYQETQYF.

V and J are TRBV5-6 and TRBJ2-7; D is possibly TRBD2 (6 bases). The CDR3 is 14 amino acids. CDR1 is SGHDT and CDR2 is YYEEEE in the germline V gene. V lost 1 base to trimming and J lost 3 bases, with 11 bases between them. Written as DNA, the CDR3 is TGTGCCAGCAGCTTGTGGTCTAGCGACTACGAGCAGTACTTC. Its translation: CASSLWSSDYEQYF. Looking up the rest from reference TRBV5-6 and TRBJ2-7 gives the full variable domain: DAGVTQSPTHLIKTRGQQVTLRCSPKSGHDTVSWYQQALGQGPQFIFQYYEEEERQRGNFPDRFSGHQFPNYSSELNVNALLLGDSALYLCASSLWSSDYEQYFGPGTRLTVT.

The chain recombines TRBV7-2 with TRBJ1-4; D unclear. The germline V and J ends were trimmed by 1 base and 8 bases, with 8 bases remaining between them. CDR3 length: 13 residues. Germline V lookup: CDR1 SGHTA, CDR2 FQGNSA. DNA of the CDR3: TGTGCCAGCAGCTTAGGGACTAGGGAAAAACTGTTTTTT. It is translated as CASSLGTREKLFF.

The chain recombines TRBV6-1 with TRBJ1-1; D is unclear. The germline V and J ends were trimmed by 2 bases and 1 base, with 8 bases remaining between them. CDR3 size: 14 residues. CDR1 and CDR2 from the germline V gene are MNHNS and SASEGT. The CDR3 bases are TGTGCCAGCAGTGAACCCCGTAAGAACACTGAAGCTTTCTTT. As protein: CASSEPRKNTEAFF.

This rearrangement joins TRBV7-9 to TRBJ2-1; D is perhaps TRBD2 (5 bases). V gave up 1 base and J gave up 7 bases, with 14 bases separating them. The CDR3 is made up of 15 amino acids. The germline V gene encodes CDR1 SEHNR and CDR2 FQNEAQ (reference sequence). CDR3 sequence (DNA): TGTGCCAGCAGCTTAGAGGGTCTAGCAAATAATGAGCAGTTCTTC. Amino acids: CASSLEGLANNEQFF.

The chain joins TRBV6-6 to TRBJ1-3, with TRBD1 identical over 8 bases. V was clipped by 7 bases and J by 4 bases; unmatched bases: 6. Germline V gene data show CDR1 as MNHNY and CDR2 as SVGAGI (reference sequence). The CDR3 length is 14 residues. The CDR3 reads CASIGQGRGNTIYF. CDR3 sequence (DNA): TGTGCCAGCATTGGACAGGGAAGGGGAAACACCATATATTTT.

The chain couples TRBV12-5 to TRBJ2-6, with D possibly matching TRBD1 (5 bases). Germline V CDR1 and CDR2: LGHNT, FRNRAP. V shed 7 bases and J shed 0 bases, with 25 bases lying between them. The CDR3 loop spans 20 amino acids. CDR3: CASDPKPHHFRDSGANVLTF. The CDR3 DNA follows: TGTGCTAGTGATCCCAAACCCCACCATTTCAGGGACTCTGGGGCCAACGTCCTGACTTTC.

The genes are TRBV6-5 and TRBJ2-1; 7 bases map to TRBD1. Per the germline V gene, CDR1 is MNHEY and CDR2 is SVGAGI. With V trimmed by 5 bases and J by 5 bases, 6 bases remained unmatched. The CDR3 runs 14 residues. Here the CDR3 reads CASSQQGTNNEQFF. The CDR3 DNA reads TGTGCCAGCAGTCAACAGGGGACCAACAATGAGCAGTTCTTC.

This chain links TRBV5-6 with TRBJ1-1, with unresolved D. The V and J ends lost 2 bases and 6 bases respectively, with 8 bases between them. CDR1 is SGHDT, CDR2 YYEEEE, per germline. The CDR3 spans 12 residues. CDR3 bases: TGTGCCAGCAGCTTTTGGATATCTGAAGCTTTCTTT. It is translated as CASSFWISEAFF.

This clone was recorded only once. The chain combines TRBV6-5 with TRBJ1-2; D is possibly TRBD1 (5 bases). From germline, CDR1 is MNHEY and CDR2 SVGAGI. Trimming removed 2 bases from V and 5 bases from J, with 15 bases in between. The CDR3 has 15 residues. The CDR3 DNA is TGTGCCAGCAGTTACACCCAGACAGCCCCTTATGGCTACACCTTC. Residues: CASSYTQTAPYGYTF.

The CDR3 sequence: CASSQVWAGGAGEQYF. The DNA for the CDR3 is TGCGCCAGCAGCCAAGTTTGGGCGGGAGGGGCCGGCGAGCAGTACTTC. The V call is TRBV4-1, the J call TRBJ2-7, with TRBD2 identical over 9 bases. Germline V gene data show CDR1 as MGHRA and CDR2 as YSYEKL. With 1 base clipped from V and 6 bases from J, the junction kept 10 bases outside the gene matches. The CDR3 totals 16 residues.

The chain joins TRBV6-5 to TRBJ2-2; D is unclear. CDR1 and CDR2 from the germline V gene are MNHEY and SVGAGI. The CDR3 covers 11 residues. V lost 5 bases, J lost 8 bases, and 6 bases lay in between. The CDR3 DNA reads as TGTGCCAGCAGTCGTTCGGGGGAGCTGTTTTTT. It codes for CASSRSGELFF.

The chain recombines TRBV6-5 with TRBJ2-7; a possible D gene is TRBD2 (6 bases). The ends were cut back, 0 bases at V and 3 bases at J, with 15 bases in the middle. CDR1 and CDR2 from the germline V gene are MNHEY and SVGAGI. This CDR3 has 16 amino acids. Here the CDR3 DNA reads TGTGCCAGCAGTTACTCTCGGGGGATGGCGGACTACGAGCAGTACTTC. Translating gives CASSYSRGMADYEQYF.

The rearrangement joins TRBV28 to TRBJ1-5; the D is unclear. V was shortened by 1 base and J by 4 bases, with 8 bases between the two germline ends. The CDR3 length is 14 residues. Per the germline V gene, CDR1 is MDHEN and CDR2 is SYDVKM. The CDR3 DNA follows: TGTGCCAGCAGTTTATACCAGGTGAATCAGCCCCAGCATTTT. This translates into CASSLYQVNQPQHF.